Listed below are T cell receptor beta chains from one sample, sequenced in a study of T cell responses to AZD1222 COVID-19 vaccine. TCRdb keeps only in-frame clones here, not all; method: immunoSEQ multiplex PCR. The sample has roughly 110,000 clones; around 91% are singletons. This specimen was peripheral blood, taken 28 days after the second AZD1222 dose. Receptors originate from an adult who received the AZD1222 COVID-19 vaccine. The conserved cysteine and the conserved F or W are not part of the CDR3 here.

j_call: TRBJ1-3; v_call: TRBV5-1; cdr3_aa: ASSFEGVGNTIY
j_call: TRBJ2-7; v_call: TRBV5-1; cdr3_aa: ASSHAPPGQGASYEQY
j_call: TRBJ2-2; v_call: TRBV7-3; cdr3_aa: ASSHAASPNTGELF
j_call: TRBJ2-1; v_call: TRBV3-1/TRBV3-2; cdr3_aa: ASSQAVSVYNEQF
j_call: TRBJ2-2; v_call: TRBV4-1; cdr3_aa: ASRGQIRGELF
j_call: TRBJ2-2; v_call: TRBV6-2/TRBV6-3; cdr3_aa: ASSYPTHDRGDTGELF
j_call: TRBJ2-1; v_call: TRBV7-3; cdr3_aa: ASSAPGLAGGGGEQF
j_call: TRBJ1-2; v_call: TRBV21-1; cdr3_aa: ASSTDRVGGYT
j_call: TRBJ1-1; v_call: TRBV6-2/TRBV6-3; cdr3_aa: ASSYSSLDGNTEAF
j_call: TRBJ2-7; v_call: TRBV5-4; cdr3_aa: ASSLGQTRSYEQY
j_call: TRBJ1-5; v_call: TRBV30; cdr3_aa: AWSATGGHQPQH
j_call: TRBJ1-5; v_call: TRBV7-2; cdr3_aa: ASSPGTLNQPQH
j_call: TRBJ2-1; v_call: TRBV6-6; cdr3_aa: ASRIAGRDEYGEQF
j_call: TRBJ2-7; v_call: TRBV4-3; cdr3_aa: ASSQSWGQVVYEQY
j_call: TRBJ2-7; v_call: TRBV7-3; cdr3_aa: ASSLGGGNYEQY
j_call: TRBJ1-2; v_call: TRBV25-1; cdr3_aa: ASRGSGPTYGYT
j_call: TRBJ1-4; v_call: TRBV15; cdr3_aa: ATRAQRLNEKLF
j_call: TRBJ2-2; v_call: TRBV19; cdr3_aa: ASSIGTYTGELF
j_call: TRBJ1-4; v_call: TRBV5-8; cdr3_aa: ASSSQPTNEKLF
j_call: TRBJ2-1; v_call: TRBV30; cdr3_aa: AQAGQGDTYNEQF
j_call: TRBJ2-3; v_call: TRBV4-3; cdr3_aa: ASCDLSSDTQY
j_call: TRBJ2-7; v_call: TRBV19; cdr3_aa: ASSIGATTSSYEQY
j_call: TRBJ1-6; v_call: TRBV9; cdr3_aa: ASSGSGGGDSPLH
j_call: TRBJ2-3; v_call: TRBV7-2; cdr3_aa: ASSTGGGSTRFTDTQY
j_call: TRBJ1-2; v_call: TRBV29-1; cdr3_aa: SVEVGDGYT
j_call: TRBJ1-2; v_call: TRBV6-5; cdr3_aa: ASSYSRAGGYGYT
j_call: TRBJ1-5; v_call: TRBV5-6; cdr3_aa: ASSHRGLGSNQPQH
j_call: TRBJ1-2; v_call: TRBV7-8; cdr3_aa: ASSSRDRAANYGYT
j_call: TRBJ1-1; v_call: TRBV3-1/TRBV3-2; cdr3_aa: ASRDEHTEAF
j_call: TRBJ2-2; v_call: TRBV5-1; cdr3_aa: ASSLEGTGELF
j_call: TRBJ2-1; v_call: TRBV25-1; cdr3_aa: ASSPWGGPYNEQF
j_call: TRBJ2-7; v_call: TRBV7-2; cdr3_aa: ASSPTTGTSGGRY
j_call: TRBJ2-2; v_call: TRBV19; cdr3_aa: ASGGTSSTGELF
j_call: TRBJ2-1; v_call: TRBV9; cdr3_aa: ASSVEVGGSNEQF
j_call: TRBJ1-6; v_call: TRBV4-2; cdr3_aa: ASSQDTLKTGAFSPLH
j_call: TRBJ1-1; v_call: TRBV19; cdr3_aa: ASSKGLSLTPAF
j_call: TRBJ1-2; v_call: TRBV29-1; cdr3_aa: SVEEPGYYGYT
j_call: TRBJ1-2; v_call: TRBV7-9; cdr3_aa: ASSTTGGGYT
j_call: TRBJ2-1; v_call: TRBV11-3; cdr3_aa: ASSPSGEGEQF
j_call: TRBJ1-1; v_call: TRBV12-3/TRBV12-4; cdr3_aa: ASSFRGGTEAF
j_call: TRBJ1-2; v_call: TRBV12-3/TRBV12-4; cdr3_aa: ASSGDPVRGYT
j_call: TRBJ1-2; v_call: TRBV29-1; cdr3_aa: SVGTGGNYGYT
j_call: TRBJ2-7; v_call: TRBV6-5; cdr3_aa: ASSLGGSLEEQY
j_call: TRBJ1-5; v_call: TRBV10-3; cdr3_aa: AISEGRDQSNQPQH
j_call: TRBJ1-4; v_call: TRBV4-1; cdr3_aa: ASSQVVRVEKLF
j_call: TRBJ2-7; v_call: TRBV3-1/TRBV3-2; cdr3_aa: ASSPSQREEQY
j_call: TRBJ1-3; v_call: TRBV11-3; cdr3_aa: ASSFSGGNTIY
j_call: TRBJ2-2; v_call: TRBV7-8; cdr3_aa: ASSPGQGVFGGELF
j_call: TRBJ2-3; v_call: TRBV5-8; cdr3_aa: ASSLGWADTQY
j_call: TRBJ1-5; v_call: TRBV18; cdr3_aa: ASSTTGGLQPQH
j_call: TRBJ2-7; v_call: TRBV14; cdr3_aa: ASSVTAALEQY
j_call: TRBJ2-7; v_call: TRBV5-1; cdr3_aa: AREWGPFYEQY